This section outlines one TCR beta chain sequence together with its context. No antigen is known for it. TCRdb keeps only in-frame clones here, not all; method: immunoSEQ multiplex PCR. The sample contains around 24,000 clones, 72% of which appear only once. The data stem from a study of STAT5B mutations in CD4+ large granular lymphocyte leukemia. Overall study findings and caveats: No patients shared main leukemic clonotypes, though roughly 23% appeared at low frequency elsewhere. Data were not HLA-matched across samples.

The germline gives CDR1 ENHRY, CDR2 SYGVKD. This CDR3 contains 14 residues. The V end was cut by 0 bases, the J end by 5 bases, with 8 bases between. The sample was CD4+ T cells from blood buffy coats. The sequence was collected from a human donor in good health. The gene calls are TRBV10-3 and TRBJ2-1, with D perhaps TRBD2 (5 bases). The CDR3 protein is CAISESGINNEQFF. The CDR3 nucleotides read TGTGCCATCAGTGAGTCCGGGATAAACAATGAGCAGTTCTTC.